Presented here are 29 T cell receptor beta chains from one specimen sequenced in a study of beta chain features in type 1 diabetes. The whole isolated RNA underwent reverse transcription, so sequencing captured expressed TCRB transcripts. The data were produced by immunoSEQ multiplex PCR, yet TCRdb's version contains in-frame clones alone and is incomplete. Here the sample spans approximately 340,000 clones, over 12% being singletons. Sequencing was done on a sample of naive CD4+ T cells from blood. These receptors all stem from a woman younger than 35 in good health.

This chain joins TRBV18 and TRBJ1-1, with 7 positions matching TRBD1. The V and J ends lost 4 bases and 2 bases, in that order; junction bases with no gene match: 10. Per germline, CDR1 KGHSH and CDR2 LQKENI. The CDR3 spans 16 residues. The CDR3 region is CASSLGTQGSNTEAFF. The CDR3 DNA sequence: TGTGCCAGCTCACTCGGGACACAGGGGTCAAACACTGAAGCTTTCTTT.

The chain is built from TRBV7-9 and TRBJ1-5; D remains unclear. The CDR3 length is 12 residues. Germline CDR1 reads SEHNR; CDR2 reads FQNEAQ (reference sequence). Trimming took off 3 bases at V and 7 bases at J, with 7 bases between the two ends. In DNA form, the CDR3 reads TGTGCCAGCAGCTTTCCCGAGCAGCCCCAGCATTTT. It encodes CASSFPEQPQHF. The full variable domain, completed using reference TRBV7-9 and TRBJ1-5, is DTGVSQNPRHKITKRGQNVTFRCDPISEHNRLYWYRQTLGQGPEFLTYFQNEAQLEKSRLLSDRFSAERPKGSFSTLEIQRTEQGDSAMYLCASSFPEQPQHFGDGTRLSIL.

The chain recombines TRBV29-1 with TRBJ2-7; tentative D call: TRBD2 (5 bases). The CDR3 spans 15 residues. From germline, CDR1 is SQVTM and CDR2 ANQGSEA. V was shortened by 2 bases and J by 0 bases, with 14 bases between the two germline ends. The CDR3 bases are TGCAGCGTTGAATGGGCAGGCCGGGGCTCCTACGAGCAGTACTTC. This gives the protein CSVEWAGRGSYEQYF.

The V call is TRBV5-6, the J call TRBJ2-1, with a possible D match to TRBD2 (5 bases). V lost 4 bases to trimming and J lost 7 bases, with 21 bases between them. CDR3 length: 16 residues. Germline V gene data show CDR1 as SGHDT and CDR2 as YYEEEE. The CDR3 DNA follows: TGTGCCAGCAGCCCTAGATCCGAGCGGCGTTGGAATGAGCAGTTCTTC. This gives the protein CASSPRSERRWNEQFF.

The chain couples TRBV9 to TRBJ2-5; D ambiguous. Germline CDR1 reads SGDLS; CDR2 reads YYNGEE. Trimming cost V 0 bases and J 3 bases, with 6 bases left between them. This CDR3 spans 13 amino acids. In DNA form, the CDR3 reads TGTGCCAGCAGCGTAGGAGTGGAAGAGACCCAGTACTTC. Protein: CASSVGVEETQYF.

The CDR3 here is CASWAQTGKGEQFF. DNA of the CDR3: TGTGCCAGTTGGGCACAAACAGGGAAAGGTGAGCAGTTCTTC. The chain links TRBV6-5 to TRBJ2-1; possibly TRBD1 for D (6 bases). The CDR3 is made up of 14 amino acids. V lost 9 bases and J 9 bases, leaving 21 bases between the germline ends. Germline loops: CDR1 MNHEY, CDR2 SVGAGI.

This chain uses TRBV7-9 with TRBJ1-1, with a possible D match to TRBD1 (5 bases). V was shortened by 3 bases and J by 11 bases, with 19 bases between the two germline ends. The CDR3 is 14 amino acids. The germline CDR1 and CDR2 sequences are SEHNR and FQNEAQ (reference sequence). The CDR3 spells CASSFSVGAGTAFF. In DNA, the CDR3 is TGTGCCAGCAGCTTTTCTGTAGGGGCGGGAACTGCTTTCTTT.

This clone appeared a few times. J is TRBJ2-2 and V is TRBV29-1; D is ambiguous. This CDR3 spans 11 amino acids. V was pared by 4 bases and J by 3 bases, with 3 bases between. CDR1 SQVTM and CDR2 ANQGSEA come from the germline V gene. CDR3 region: CSVVYTGELFF. The DNA of the CDR3 is TGCAGCGTTGTATACACCGGGGAGCTGTTTTTT.

The rearrangement joins TRBV29-1 to TRBJ2-3; 14 positions agree with TRBD2. Germline V lookup: CDR1 SQVTM, CDR2 ANQGSEA. The CDR3 loop spans 15 amino acids. The J segment lost 5 bases and the V segment lost 4 bases, leaving 5 bases of the junction unmatched. CDR3 coding DNA: TGCAGCGTTGGACTAGCGGGAGGGCCATTAGATACGCAGTATTTT. Translating gives CSVGLAGGPLDTQYF.

This clone appeared a few times. CDR3 protein: CASSLSLAGLSYEQYF. DNA of the CDR3: TGCGCCAGCAGCTTGTCCCTCGCGGGACTATCCTACGAGCAGTACTTC. This rearrangement joins TRBV5-1 to TRBJ2-7, with TRBD2 matching over 7 bases. V lost 1 base and J lost 1; bases outside the gene matches: 8. In germline, CDR1 is SGHRS, CDR2 YFSETQ. The CDR3 sequence is 16 residues long.

The CDR3 region is CASRSRDRVHEQYF. CDR3 bases: TGTGCCAGCAGATCCCGGGACAGGGTCCACGAGCAGTACTTC. The chain carries TRBV27 and TRBJ2-7, with 9 positions matching TRBD1. V lost 6 bases, J lost 5 bases, and 8 bases stayed unmatched. Germline lookup yields CDR1 MNHEY and CDR2 SMNVEV (reference sequence). The CDR3 runs to 14 residues.

The rearrangement uses TRBV30 and TRBJ1-1; D uncertain. V was cut by 4 bases and J by 2 bases, with 14 bases left in between. CDR1 GTSNPN and CDR2 SVGIG come from the germline V gene (reference sequence). This CDR3 region has 14 residues. CDR3 nucleotides: TGTGCCTGGAACTCTTTGCGGGCAAACACTGAAGCTTTCTTT. Residues: CAWNSLRANTEAFF.

In this sample, this clone turned up a few times. The chain is built from TRBV7-9 and TRBJ1-2; D perhaps matches TRBD1 (6 bases). Germline values: CDR1 SEHNR, CDR2 FQNEAQ (reference sequence). The V and J ends lost 2 bases and 7 bases respectively, with 17 bases between them. The CDR3 contains 15 residues. The CDR3 loop is CASSLKVRGALGYTF. The CDR3 DNA follows: TGTGCCAGCAGCTTAAAAGTTCGGGGGGCGCTTGGCTACACCTTC.

In its sample, this clone was seen a few times. The chain employs TRBV18 and TRBJ2-3; TRBD1 agrees at 8 bases. The germline CDR1 and CDR2 sequences are KGHSH and LQKENI. The CDR3 has 15 amino acids. Losses at the gene ends were 1 base for V and 4 bases for J; bases not matched to a gene: 4. CDR3 sequence: CASSPRQGAADTQYF. DNA of the CDR3: TGTGCCAGCTCACCACGGCAGGGGGCCGCAGATACGCAGTATTTT.

For this clone: At the DNA level, this CDR3 is encoded by other sequences in the same sample as well. The chain carries TRBV10-3 and TRBJ1-5; the match to TRBD1 covers 8 bases. The CDR3 spans 15 residues. V shed 0 bases and J 4 bases; nucleotides not matched to a gene: 2. Germline V gene lookup returns CDR1 ENHRY and CDR2 SYGVKD. CDR3 amino acids: CAISESDRGNQPQHF. The CDR3 nucleotides read TGTGCCATCAGTGAGTCTGACAGGGGAAATCAGCCCCAGCATTTT.

The V gene is TRBV6-6, the J gene TRBJ1-2; 8 bases line up with TRBD1. This CDR3 has 16 amino acids. The germline V gene has CDR1 MNHNY and CDR2 SVGAGI (reference sequence). With V trimmed by 0 bases and J by 5 bases, 8 bases remained unmatched. The CDR3 DNA reads TGTGCCAGCAGTTACTCTGGACAGGGAAAAGGGTATGGCTACACCTTC. It codes for CASSYSGQGKGYGYTF.

J is TRBJ1-4 and V is TRBV29-1; TRBD1 agrees at 9 bases. The CDR3 length is 12 residues. The V and J ends lost 6 bases and 11 bases, in that order; junction bases with no gene match: 7. Germline V gives CDR1 SQVTM, CDR2 ANQGSEA. The CDR3 loop is CSVIRTGEKLFF. CDR3 nucleotides: TGCAGCGTCATAAGGACAGGGGAGAAACTGTTTTTT.

This clone turned up a few times. The chain couples TRBV7-8 to TRBJ2-1; 8 nucleotides line up with TRBD2. CDR3 length: 15 residues. J was trimmed by 6 bases and V by 1 base; bases with no gene match: 5. Per germline, CDR1 SGHVS and CDR2 FQNEAQ. CDR3 in DNA: TGTGCCAGCAGCTTAGTACTAGCGGCGCCCAATGAGCAGTTCTTC. The encoded protein is CASSLVLAAPNEQFF.

This clone was recorded a few times. CDR3: CSVVFQETQYF. The CDR3 nucleotides are TGCAGCGTTGTCTTCCAAGAGACCCAGTACTTC. V usage is TRBV29-1 and J usage is TRBJ2-5; D uncertain. Germline CDR1 is SQVTM and CDR2 is ANQGSEA. V lost 4 bases, J lost 1 base, and 4 bases lay in between. The CDR3 runs 11 residues.

The chain has TRBV30 and TRBJ2-1; no clear D gene. The V gene's germline CDR1 is GTSNPN and CDR2 SVGIG (reference sequence). This CDR3 region has 11 residues. V lost 4 bases, J lost 7 bases, and 8 bases lay in between. CDR3 nucleotides: TGTGCCTGGACTGCGTCTAATGAGCAGTTCTTC. Its protein is CAWTASNEQFF.

In regard to this clone: This specimen includes other DNA sequences encoding the same CDR3. The rearrangement joins TRBV7-9 to TRBJ2-7; 13 bases align to TRBD2. CDR3 length: 14 amino acids. The ends lost 5 bases at V and 4 bases at J; junction bases unmatched: 2. The germline CDR1 and CDR2 sequences are SEHNR and FQNEAQ (reference sequence). The chain's CDR3 is CASSRTSGSYEQYF. In nucleotides, the CDR3 is TGTGCCAGCAGCAGGACTAGCGGGAGTTACGAGCAGTACTTC.

The CDR3: CASSLSGTGKSNYGYTF. The CDR3, as DNA: TGTGCCAGCAGTTTAAGCGGGACAGGGAAATCGAACTATGGCTACACCTTC. The chain links TRBV28 to TRBJ1-2; 9 bases are a match to TRBD1. The germline CDR1 and CDR2 sequences are MDHEN and SYDVKM. The CDR3 spans 17 residues. V shed 2 bases and J 2 bases; nucleotides not matched to a gene: 9.

This clone occurred a few times. The gene calls are TRBV7-2 and TRBJ2-7; a possible D gene is TRBD1 (6 bases). The CDR3 loop spans 16 amino acids. Germline CDR1 is SGHTA and CDR2 is FQGNSA. The V end was cut by 2 bases, the J end by 3 bases, with 17 bases between. CDR3 residues: CASSLRRGKGNYEQYF. The CDR3 coding sequence is TGTGCCAGCAGCTTACGCAGGGGAAAAGGCAACTACGAGCAGTACTTC.

This clone was seen only a few times. It is unclear where the CDR3 begins or ends on the DNA, so no DNA is shown, and the CDR3 is as TCRdb lists it. The chain is built from TRBV21-1 and TRBJ2-3; no DNA check was done on the table's D call, TRBD2. TRBV21-1 corresponds to a pseudogene. The CDR3 numbers 17 amino acids, ends counted. The CDR3 region is CASSQDWASGSTDTQYF.

In this sample, this clone turned up a few times. The V call is TRBV25-1, the J call TRBJ2-7; 7 bases agree with TRBD1. Germline loops: CDR1 MGHDK, CDR2 SYGVNS. V lost 6 bases to trimming and J lost 2 bases; unmatched junction nucleotides: 7. There are 14 residues in the CDR3. CDR3 in DNA: TGTGCCAGCAGACCCGGACAGGAGACCTACGAGCAGTACTTC. Its protein product is CASRPGQETYEQYF.

This clone was counted between two and nine times. The rearrangement uses TRBV5-1 and TRBJ2-1; TRBD1 is a possible D gene (6 bases). This CDR3 comprises 16 residues. CDR1 is SGHRS and CDR2 is YFSETQ in the germline V gene. V was clipped by 4 bases and J by 4 bases, with 18 bases between them. In DNA, the CDR3 is TGCGCCAGCAGCCCACGCCGGGACATATCATACAATGAGCAGTTCTTC. This sequence encodes CASSPRRDISYNEQFF. Full variable domain (missing parts from reference TRBV5-1 and TRBJ2-1): KAGVTQTPRYLIKTRGQQVTLSCSPISGHRSVSWYQQTPGQGLQFLFEYFSETQRNKGNFPGRFSGRQFSNSRSEMNVSTLELGDSALYLCASSPRRDISYNEQFFGPGTRLTVL.

This clone was counted a few times. The chain couples TRBV7-8 to TRBJ1-1; no firm D call. With 4 bases removed from V and 8 bases from J, the gap between germline ends came to 8 bases. The CDR3 is made up of 11 amino acids. Germline V gives CDR1 SGHVS, CDR2 FQNEAQ. In nucleotides, the CDR3 is TGTGCCAGCAGCTCCCACCAGGAAGCTTTCTTT. Amino acid sequence: CASSSHQEAFF.

The chain uses TRBV9 and TRBJ2-1; D might be TRBD2 (6 bases). This CDR3 spans 16 amino acids. The germline V gene encodes CDR1 SGDLS and CDR2 YYNGEE. Trimming left V 0 bases short and J 3 bases short, with 13 bases between. For the CDR3, the DNA is TGTGCCAGCAGCGTAGTGGGTCGGGGGAACTACAATGAGCAGTTCTTC. It specifies CASSVVGRGNYNEQFF.

This chain uses TRBV19 with TRBJ2-1; 10 bases map to TRBD2. Losses at the gene ends were 1 base for V and 6 bases for J; bases not matched to a gene: 9. The CDR3 has 17 amino acids. Germline V gene lookup returns CDR1 LNHDA and CDR2 SQIVND (reference sequence). CDR3 loop: CASSIAPRAGGPNEQFF. CDR3 nucleotides: TGTGCCAGTAGTATAGCCCCCCGAGCGGGAGGGCCCAATGAGCAGTTCTTC.